A single sample is the source of the 19 T cell receptor beta chains below, sequenced in a study of T cell repertoires in cytomegalovirus infection. TCRdb analysed the reads with MiXCR anew, one entry per CDR3 protein. The sample gives 210,000 or so distinct CDR3 sequences, 6% to 8% of which show up once; about 6% is in the top ten. Sequenced input: PBMCs. The receptors were gathered from a human donor in good health (CMV status not recorded). Some clones in this sample may be carry-over from other donors' samples.

This clonotype was observed at least ten times. The chain recombines TRBV11-2 with TRBJ2-3, with TRBD2 as a possible D gene (6 bases). Germline V gene lookup returns CDR1 SGHAT and CDR2 FQNNGV. This CDR3 region has 12 residues. The V and J ends lost 5 bases and 10 bases respectively, with 13 bases between them. CDR3 region: CASSIPGTPQYF. In nucleotides, the CDR3 is TGTGCCAGCAGCATTCCCGGGACTCCGCAGTATTTT.

This clonotype was seen many times. The gene calls are TRBV7-9 and TRBJ2-5; 7 bases fit TRBD2. The germline gives CDR1 SEHNR, CDR2 FQNEAQ (reference sequence). The CDR3 has 16 residues. The ends lost 4 bases at V and 0 bases at J; junction bases unmatched: 8. Written as DNA, the CDR3 is TGTGCCAGCAGCTCTTTGGGGGGGAATTACCAAGAGACCCAGTACTTC. Translation: CASSSLGGNYQETQYF.

This clonotype was observed at least ten times. The gene calls are TRBV10-3 and TRBJ2-1, with 9 bases identical to TRBD1. With V trimmed by 1 base and J by 6 bases, 4 bases remained unmatched. This CDR3 region has 15 residues. Germline CDR1 is ENHRY and CDR2 is SYGVKD. The CDR3 loop is CAISELGQGSNEQFF. The CDR3, as DNA: TGTGCCATCAGTGAGTTGGGACAGGGAAGCAATGAGCAGTTCTTC.

This clonotype showed up many times. The rearrangement uses TRBV7-2 and TRBJ1-6, with D tentatively TRBD1 (5 bases). This CDR3 comprises 17 residues. V shed 1 base and J shed 7 bases, with 17 bases lying between them. Looked up from germline, CDR1 is SGHTA and CDR2 is FQGNSA. The CDR3 DNA reads TGTGCCAGCAGCTTAGTGTCTCAGGGCCCGTGGAATTCACCCCTCCACTTT. Encoded protein: CASSLVSQGPWNSPLHF.

Many counts were recorded for this clonotype. The J gene is TRBJ1-5, the V gene TRBV18; D remains ambiguous. Germline lookup yields CDR1 KGHSH and CDR2 LQKENI. Deletions cut 3 bases from V and 1 base from J, with 7 bases between. The CDR3 extends over 14 amino acids. CDR3 protein: CASSPVQSNQPQHF. CDR3 DNA: TGTGCCAGCTCACCTGTACAGAGCAATCAGCCCCAGCATTTT.

In this sample, this clonotype turned up many times. The chain recombines TRBV5-6 with TRBJ2-7; TRBD1 or TRBD2 may be the D gene (5 bases each). The ends were cut back, 4 bases at V and 4 bases at J, with 15 bases in the middle. The CDR3 runs 14 residues. Germline lookup yields CDR1 SGHDT and CDR2 YYEEEE. The CDR3 coding sequence is TGTGCCAGCAGCCTGGGACCGCTATCATACGAGCAGTACTTC. Translation: CASSLGPLSYEQYF.

The table lists this clonotype with many counts. The chain is built from TRBV29-1 and TRBJ1-2; a weak D match, TRBD1 (6 bases). The V gene lost 4 bases and the J gene lost 6 bases, with 15 bases spanning the gap. The CDR3 extends over 13 amino acids. Germline V lookup: CDR1 SQVTM, CDR2 ANQGSEA. The chain's CDR3 is CSVGEGVVNGYTF. CDR3 nucleotides: TGCAGCGTTGGGGAGGGGGTAGTTAATGGCTACACCTTC.

This clonotype has at least ten counts. For the CDR3, the DNA is TGTGCCAGCAGCTTCGGGGGCTCCGGGGTGAATGAGCAGTTCTTC. This codes for CASSFGGSGVNEQFF. The V call is TRBV5-4, the J call TRBJ2-1; D is perhaps TRBD1 or TRBD2 (6 bases each). The CDR3 runs to 15 residues. The V gene's germline CDR1 is SGHNT and CDR2 YYREEE (reference sequence). Trimming stripped 2 bases from V and 7 bases from J, with 16 bases between.

This clonotype was seen repeatedly, ten times or more. The chain is built from TRBV20-1 and TRBJ2-5; 9 positions agree with TRBD1. CDR1 is DFQATT, CDR2 SNEGSKA, per germline (reference sequence). The CDR3 sequence is 14 residues long. V lost 2 bases to trimming and J lost 4 bases; unmatched junction nucleotides: 5. The CDR3 reads CSARNYRGPETQYF. CDR3 nucleotide sequence: TGCAGTGCTAGAAATTACAGGGGGCCAGAGACCCAGTACTTC.

This clonotype was picked up many times. V and J are TRBV11-2 and TRBJ1-1, with D hard to call. V was trimmed by 2 bases and J by 4 bases, leaving 20 bases between them. The CDR3 length is 17 residues. Germline V gene lookup returns CDR1 SGHAT and CDR2 FQNNGV. Here the CDR3 DNA reads TGTGCCAGCAGCTTATTTGTGTCCCAAATGAGACCCACTGAAGCTTTCTTT. Translated: CASSLFVSQMRPTEAFF. Supplemented by reference TRBV11-2 and TRBJ1-1, the full variable domain reads EAGVAQSPRYKIIEKRQSVAFWCNPISGHATLYWYQQILGQGPKLLIQFQNNGVVDDSQLPKDRFSAERLKGVDSTLKIQPAKLEDSAVYLCASSLFVSQMRPTEAFFGQGTRLTVV.

This clonotype came up many times. J is TRBJ1-2 and V is TRBV6-5; D is unclear. CDR1 MNHEY and CDR2 SVGAGI come from the germline V gene. This CDR3 is built from 16 residues. Trimming took 0 bases from V and 4 from J, leaving 15 bases between them. The chain's CDR3 is CASSYSKGPPPYGYTF. CDR3 in DNA: TGTGCCAGCAGTTACTCGAAAGGGCCCCCCCCCTATGGCTACACCTTC.

This clonotype has a count of ten or more. The junction and the germline gene differ at one end; a read error may be behind it. The chain employs TRBV7-2 and TRBJ1-2; D gene uncertain. The CDR3 covers 14 residues. Germline V gives CDR1 SGHTA, CDR2 FQGNSA. CDR3 coding DNA: TGTGCCAGCAGCTTAGAAGTAGGGAACTACGGCTACACCTTC. This translates into CASSLEVGNYGYTF.

CDR3 sequence reads: CASTKQANQPQHF. The DNA of the CDR3 is TGTGCCAGCACAAAACAGGCGAATCAGCCCCAGCATTTT. J is TRBJ1-5 and V is TRBV12-3 or TRBV12-4; a possible D gene is TRBD1 (5 bases). Trimming pared 7 bases from V and 4 bases from J, leaving 11 bases between. The CDR3 length is 13 residues.

This chain uses TRBV7-9 with TRBJ1-1; TRBD1 is a possible D gene (5 bases). This CDR3 has 14 amino acids. Trimming cost V 5 bases and J 0 bases, with 10 bases left between them. Germline V gives CDR1 SEHNR, CDR2 FQNEAQ (reference sequence). The CDR3 DNA follows: TGTGCCAGCAGCGGTTCCAGGGTGAACACTGAAGCTTTCTTT. Translated, it gives CASSGSRVNTEAFF.

Ten or more counts support this clonotype. This sequence joins TRBV6-2 or TRBV6-3 and TRBJ1-6, with TRBD1 identical over 7 bases. The germline CDR1 and CDR2 sequences are MNHEY and SVGEGT. Losses at the gene ends were 6 bases for V and 14 bases for J; bases not matched to a gene: 10. CDR3 length: 13 residues. Written as DNA, the CDR3 is TGTGCCAGCAGCGGACAGGTTCCTTCGGCCCTCCACTTT. Its translation: CASSGQVPSALHF.

This clonotype was seen many times. V and J are TRBV2 and TRBJ1-5; D is possibly TRBD1 (6 bases). This CDR3 spans 14 amino acids. Germline CDR1 reads SNHLY; CDR2 reads FYNNEI. The germline V and J ends were trimmed by 8 bases and 1 base, with 12 bases remaining between them. CDR3 nucleotide sequence: TGTGCCAGCCGCCAGGGGTTGAGCAATCAGCCCCAGCATTTT. This codes for CASRQGLSNQPQHF.

The table lists this clonotype with many counts. The rearrangement uses TRBV29-1 and TRBJ2-5; D remains ambiguous. CDR3 length: 12 amino acids. CDR1 is SQVTM, CDR2 ANQGSEA, per germline. V was shortened by 4 bases and J by 5 bases, with 11 bases between the two germline ends. The CDR3 spells CSVGRVLETQYF. The CDR3 DNA sequence: TGCAGCGTTGGAAGGGTATTGGAGACCCAGTACTTC.

In this sample, this clonotype turned up many times. This chain joins TRBV7-2 and TRBJ1-1; tentative D call: TRBD1 (6 bases). The CDR3 sequence is 14 residues long. Germline-derived CDR1 and CDR2 are SGHTA and FQGNSA. Trimming took 5 bases from V and 6 from J, leaving 16 bases between them. The CDR3 loop is CASSPRTRGSEAFF. CDR3 coding DNA: TGTGCCAGCAGCCCCAGGACCAGGGGCTCTGAAGCTTTCTTT.

The sample holds many counts of this clonotype. The chain recombines TRBV12-3 or TRBV12-4 with TRBJ2-3; D may be TRBD1 or TRBD2 (5 bases each). V lost 1 base to trimming and J lost 2 bases, with 13 bases between them. The CDR3 covers 16 residues. Here the CDR3 DNA reads TGTGCCAGCAGTTTAGGAGACAGTGGACTCACAGATACGCAGTATTTT. Translated, it gives CASSLGDSGLTDTQYF.